The 5 T cell receptor beta chains presented below share a single source sample, sequenced in a study of blood T cell repertoires in COVID-19. The table came from immunoSEQ multiplex PCR; TCRdb's copy has only in-frame clones and leaves some out. The data contain approximately 410,000 clones, 80% to 90% of them singletons. Sequenced sample: peripheral blood. The source of these receptors is a woman between 25 and 40 years old with active or convalescent COVID-19.

This chain connects TRBV7-2 to TRBJ1-5; TRBD1 might be the D (5 bases). The V gene lost 5 bases and the J gene lost 0 bases, with 14 bases spanning the gap. Germline CDR1 and CDR2: SGHTA and FQGNSA. CDR3 length equals 16 residues. The CDR3 coding sequence is TGTGCCAGCAGCGGTACCCAGGGAATTAGCAATCAGCCCCAGCATTTT. Amino acid sequence: CASSGTQGISNQPQHF.

This chain's CDR3 is CASSPNLAGGRTDTQYF. CDR3 nucleotides: TGCGCCAGCAGTCCCAATCTAGCGGGGGGGCGGACAGATACGCAGTATTTT. The V and J genes are TRBV23-1 and TRBJ2-3, with 12 bases that match TRBD2. TRBV23-1 counts as an open reading frame of uncertain function. This CDR3 is built from 17 residues. The junction had 8 bases not matched to a gene; V was cut back by 4 bases and J by 3 bases.

This clone was found once. This sequence joins TRBV2 and TRBJ2-4, with unresolved D. Trimming removed 6 bases at V and 7 bases at J, with 16 bases between. In germline, CDR1 is SNHLY, CDR2 FYNNEI. The CDR3 extends over 14 amino acids. CDR3 region: CASSVEGEANIQYF. CDR3 coding DNA: TGTGCCAGCAGCGTGGAAGGAGAGGCTAACATTCAGTACTTC.

This sequence joins TRBV2 and TRBJ1-4; 9 nucleotides align to TRBD1. CDR1 SNHLY and CDR2 FYNNEI come from the germline V gene. CDR3 length: 13 residues. Germline trimming cut 8 bases from V and 7 bases from J; bases unmatched to any gene: 5. CDR3 DNA: TGTGCCAGCGAGGGACAGGGTTTTGAAAAACTGTTTTTT. It codes for CASEGQGFEKLFF.

CDR3 in DNA: TGTGCCAGCAGCTTAGGCCGTGCGGGGGTCAATGAGCAGTTCTTC. Its protein is CASSLGRAGVNEQFF. The chain combines TRBV7-8 with TRBJ2-1; 7 nucleotides line up with TRBD2. V was clipped by 1 base and J by 6 bases; unmatched bases: 6. This CDR3 is built from 15 residues. Germline CDR1 reads SGHVS; CDR2 reads FQNEAQ. Full variable domain (rest looked up from reference TRBV7-8 and TRBJ2-1): GAGVSQSPRYKVAKRGQDVALRCDPISGHVSLFWYQQALGQGPEFLTYFQNEAQLDKSGLPSDRFFAERPEGSVSTLKIQRTQQEDSAVYLCASSLGRAGVNEQFFGPGTRLTVL.